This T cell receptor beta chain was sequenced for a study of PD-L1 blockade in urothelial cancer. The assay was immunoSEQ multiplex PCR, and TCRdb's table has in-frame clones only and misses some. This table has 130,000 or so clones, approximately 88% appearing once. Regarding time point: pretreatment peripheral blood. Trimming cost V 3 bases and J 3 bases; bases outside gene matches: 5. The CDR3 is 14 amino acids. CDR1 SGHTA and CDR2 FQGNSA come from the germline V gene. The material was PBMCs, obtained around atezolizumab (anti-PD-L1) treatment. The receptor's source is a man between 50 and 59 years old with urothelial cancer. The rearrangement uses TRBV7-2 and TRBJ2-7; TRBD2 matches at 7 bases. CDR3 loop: CASSFGTKVYEQYF. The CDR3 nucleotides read TGTGCCAGCAGCTTCGGGACTAAGGTCTACGAGCAGTACTTC. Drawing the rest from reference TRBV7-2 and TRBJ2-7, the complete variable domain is GAGVSQSPSNKVTEKGKDVELRCDPISGHTALYWYRQSLGQGLEFLIYFQGNSAPDKSGLPSDRFSAERTGGSVSTLTIQRTQQEDSAVYLCASSFGTKVYEQYFGPGTRLTVT.